This T cell receptor (beta chain) emerged from a study of OX40 agonist ivuxolimab in advanced cancers. Whole-study context: The treatment was a fully human IgG2 OX40 agonist, ivuxolimab.

Measured with immunoSEQ multiplex PCR; TCRdb has only the in-frame clones, and not every one. In the table there are around 73,000 clones, about 90% of which are singletons. With regard to this clone: What it binds is not known.

Regarding the study as a whole: The CD4+ and CD8+ T cells in the blood had expanded clonally by week 6 at 0.1 to 3.0 mg/kg.

The sequenced sample was CD4+ or CD8+ T cells sorted from blood, obtained in a trial of the OX40 agonist ivuxolimab. The sequence was obtained from an adult with an advanced solid tumor such as melanoma, head and neck, liver or kidney cancer.

The CDR3 nucleotides are TGTGCCAGCAGCTTAGGAAGGGTTGGTGATACGCAGTATTTT. Its protein product is CASSLGRVGDTQYF. The J gene is TRBJ2-3, the V gene TRBV11-3; D call uncertain. This CDR3 has 14 residues. The V end lost 1 base, the J end lost 6 bases, and 11 bases lay between the germline ends. In germline, CDR1 is SGHNT, CDR2 YENEEA.